These 27 T cell receptor beta chains were all obtained from the same sample, sequenced in a study of cytomegalovirus exposure and HLA in healthy donors. Both 60 Vbeta primers and 13 Jbeta primers went into the PCR. Clones were read by immunoSEQ multiplex PCR, and TCRdb kept only the in-frame ones, dropping some. The data show roughly 100,000 clones, 10% to 15% seen once. The sequenced sample consisted of PBMCs. All receptors come from a man aged 35-49 years in good health and CMV-seropositive.

The genes are TRBV28 and TRBJ2-7; D not resolved. The CDR3 sequence is 13 residues long. Trimming left V 6 bases short and J 2 bases short, with 11 bases between. In germline, CDR1 is MDHEN, CDR2 SYDVKM. The CDR3 DNA sequence: TGTGCCAGCAGCCCAAGCCCAACCTACGAGCAGTACTTC. It translates to CASSPSPTYEQYF.

The chain employs TRBV6-5 and TRBJ2-7; D perhaps matches TRBD2 (5 bases). Trimming removed 2 bases at V and 6 bases at J, with 11 bases between. The length of the CDR3 is 13 residues. The germline gives CDR1 MNHEY, CDR2 SVGAGI. Here the CDR3 reads CASSYAMGSEQYF. For the CDR3, the DNA is TGTGCCAGCAGTTACGCCATGGGGAGCGAGCAGTACTTC.

This clone has just a few counts. The chain couples TRBV5-1 to TRBJ2-5; 15 nucleotides agree with TRBD2. V lost 4 bases and J lost 11; bases outside the gene matches: 12. Germline V gives CDR1 SGHRS, CDR2 YFSETQ. The CDR3 spans 16 residues. CDR3 amino acids: CASSPSGLAGGLSQYF. CDR3 in DNA: TGCGCCAGCAGCCCCTCGGGACTAGCGGGAGGCTTATCGCAGTACTTC.

This clone occurred a few times. The V call is TRBV19, the J call TRBJ1-2; D ambiguous. The length of the CDR3 is 13 residues. Per the germline V gene, CDR1 is LNHDA and CDR2 is SQIVND (reference sequence). V dropped 3 bases and J dropped 8 bases, with 13 bases sitting between them. For the CDR3, the DNA is TGTGCCAGTAGTATCCCCCCGCTGAGGGGCTACACCTTC. Amino acids: CASSIPPLRGYTF.

The chain combines TRBV6-1 with TRBJ2-2; 9 bases fit TRBD1. Germline-derived CDR1 and CDR2 are MNHNS and SASEGT. This CDR3 has 14 residues. In DNA, the CDR3 is TGTGCTTGCACCCGGGACAGGGCGATCGGGGAGCTGTTTTTT. Protein: CACTRDRAIGELFF.

This rearrangement joins TRBV9 to TRBJ2-1, with TRBD1 matching over 9 bases. J lost 5 bases, V lost 2 bases, and 5 bases had no gene match. From germline, CDR1 is SGDLS and CDR2 YYNGEE. The CDR3 has 15 residues. As DNA, the CDR3 is TGTGCCAGCAGCGTGGACAGGGGCGCCAACAATGAGCAGTTCTTC. This encodes CASSVDRGANNEQFF.

This clone was seen only a few times. This rearrangement joins TRBV6-6 to TRBJ1-5; 8 bases agree with TRBD1. Losses at the gene ends were 6 bases for V and 5 bases for J; bases not matched to a gene: 6. The CDR3 consists of 14 residues. Germline V gene data show CDR1 as MNHNY and CDR2 as SVGAGI (reference sequence). CDR3 amino acids: CASREGQGDQPQHF. As DNA, the CDR3 is TGTGCCAGCAGGGAAGGACAGGGCGATCAGCCCCAGCATTTT.

V gene TRBV5-1 combines with J gene TRBJ2-7; 8 nucleotides agree with TRBD1. The ends lost 5 bases at V and 4 bases at J; junction bases unmatched: 11. Germline V gene sequence: CDR1 SGHRS, CDR2 YFSETQ. The CDR3 has 15 amino acids. In DNA, the CDR3 is TGCGCCAGCAGAAAGGGGACAGGACAGAGATACGAGCAGTACTTC. It specifies CASRKGTGQRYEQYF.

The sample holds a few counts of this clone. V is TRBV7-3 and J is TRBJ2-3; the D gene is possibly TRBD1 (5 bases). The germline V gene encodes CDR1 SGHTA and CDR2 FQGTGA. Trimming removed 3 bases from V and 3 bases from J, with 19 bases in between. The length of the CDR3 is 17 residues. CDR3 in DNA: TGTGCCAGCAGCTTGAGAGTTGACAGCGAAGGAACAGATACGCAGTATTTT. Translating it yields CASSLRVDSEGTDTQYF.

This clone was counted between two and nine times. The CDR3 here is CASSRLAGGKYEQYF. As DNA, the CDR3 is TGTGCCAGCAGTAGACTAGCGGGAGGAAAATACGAGCAGTACTTC. The chain combines TRBV6-6 with TRBJ2-7, with 13 bases matching TRBD2. Trimming at V came to 5 bases and at J to 4 bases, leaving 5 bases not matched to a gene. Germline V gives CDR1 MNHNY, CDR2 SVGAGI (reference sequence). The CDR3 spans 15 residues.

This clone was detected only a few times. The gene calls are TRBV6-6 and TRBJ2-3, with D unclear. This CDR3 is 16 amino acids long. CDR1 is MNHNY and CDR2 is SVGAGI in the germline V gene (reference sequence). The germline V and J ends were trimmed by 3 bases and 4 bases, with 17 bases remaining between them. The CDR3 DNA sequence: TGTGCCAGCAGTTATCCTTACTCTTTGGTCCCAGATACGCAGTATTTT. Residues: CASSYPYSLVPDTQYF.

This clone turned up a few times. The chain links TRBV18 to TRBJ2-7, with D unclear. Trimming left V 0 bases short and J 1 base short, with 7 bases between. Per germline, CDR1 KGHSH and CDR2 LQKENI. The CDR3 runs 14 residues. The CDR3: CASSPPSGSYEQYF. CDR3 bases: TGTGCCAGCTCACCACCATCCGGGTCCTACGAGCAGTACTTC. Complete variable domain (other parts from reference TRBV18 and TRBJ2-7): NAGVMQNPRHLVRRRGQEARLRCSPMKGHSHVYWYRQLPEEGLKFMVYLQKENIIDESGMPKERFSAEFPKEGPSILRIQQVVRGDSAAYFCASSPPSGSYEQYFGPGTRLTVT.

The gene calls are TRBV6-6 and TRBJ1-5; D unclear. The germline gives CDR1 MNHNY, CDR2 SVGAGI (reference sequence). The CDR3 sequence is 11 residues long. The V and J ends lost 2 bases and 11 bases respectively, with 7 bases between them. CDR3 in amino acids: CASSYASAQHF. DNA of the CDR3: TGTGCCAGCAGTTACGCCTCGGCCCAGCATTTT.

This clone was seen only a few times. The CDR3 DNA is TGTGCCAGCAGCCAAGGGGACTTCTTCAATGAGCAGTTCTTC. Translating gives CASSQGDFFNEQFF. V is TRBV4-2 and J is TRBJ2-1, with a tentative D call TRBD2 (6 bases). Trimming shortened V by 1 base and J by 6 bases, and 10 bases separated the two germline ends. Germline V gene sequence: CDR1 LGHNA, CDR2 YNFKEQ. There are 14 residues in the CDR3.

This clone showed up just a few times. V usage is TRBV9 and J usage is TRBJ2-7, with 7 bases matching TRBD2. Germline CDR1 and CDR2: SGDLS and YYNGEE. J lost 2 bases, V lost 4 bases, and 6 bases had no gene match. The CDR3 covers 14 residues. The CDR3 bases are TGTGCCAGCAGCCCAACCGGGACTACCTACGAGCAGTACTTC. Its protein product is CASSPTGTTYEQYF.

V and J are TRBV28 and TRBJ2-5; D unresolved. Trimming stripped 2 bases from V and 1 base from J, with 11 bases between. CDR3 size: 15 residues. The V gene's germline CDR1 is MDHEN and CDR2 SYDVKM. CDR3 in amino acids: CASSLGLSLQETQYF. The CDR3 bases are TGTGCCAGCAGTTTAGGGCTATCTCTCCAAGAGACCCAGTACTTC.

This clone was counted between two and nine times. This sequence joins TRBV6-5 and TRBJ1-5, with a possible D match to TRBD1 (5 bases). This CDR3 comprises 14 residues. Germline values: CDR1 MNHEY, CDR2 SVGAGI. With 0 bases removed from V and 4 bases from J, the gap between germline ends came to 7 bases. DNA for the CDR3: TGTGCCAGCAGTTACTCGGGGGGAAATCAGCCCCAGCATTTT. This codes for CASSYSGGNQPQHF.

The chain links TRBV10-3 to TRBJ2-7; possibly TRBD2 for D (5 bases). The V gene lost 2 bases and the J gene lost 2 bases, with 10 bases spanning the gap. Germline V gene lookup returns CDR1 ENHRY and CDR2 SYGVKD. This CDR3 has 14 amino acids. As DNA, the CDR3 is TGTGCCATCAGTGAGACCGGGATTGCCTACGAGCAGTACTTC. Its translation: CAISETGIAYEQYF.

This clone has a handful of counts. The chain uses TRBV19 and TRBJ1-5; D is ambiguous. V shed 3 bases and J shed 2 bases, with 11 bases lying between them. Germline values: CDR1 LNHDA, CDR2 SQIVND (reference sequence). This CDR3 is 15 amino acids long. The CDR3 DNA is TGTGCCAGTAGTATCGCCCTTACAGGCAATCAGCCCCAGCATTTT. Residues: CASSIALTGNQPQHF.

This CDR3 is CASRTPQGVIYTEAFF. CDR3 nucleotides: TGTGCCAGTAGGACCCCCCAGGGGGTTATCTACACTGAAGCTTTCTTT. The chain is built from TRBV19 and TRBJ1-1, with TRBD1 matching over 7 bases. J gave up 3 bases and V 6 bases, and 13 bases lay outside the gene matches. Per germline, CDR1 LNHDA and CDR2 SQIVND (reference sequence). This CDR3 is 16 amino acids long.

This clone came up a few times. The rearrangement joins TRBV27 to TRBJ2-7; a weak D match, TRBD1 (5 bases). CDR1 is MNHEY, CDR2 SMNVEV, per germline (reference sequence). V lost 5 bases and J lost 3, with 14 bases in between. This CDR3 has 14 residues. The CDR3 DNA sequence: TGTGCCAGCAGTAGCGACAGAAACCGCTACGAGCAGTACTTC. Its translation is CASSSDRNRYEQYF.

The chain recombines TRBV28 with TRBJ2-1, with 8 bases identical to TRBD2. Germline V gene data show CDR1 as MDHEN and CDR2 as SYDVKM. There are 15 residues in the CDR3. V gave up 7 bases and J gave up 6 bases; unmatched junction bases: 11. CDR3 residues: CASNRAGAGSNEQFF. The CDR3 DNA reads as TGTGCCAGCAATAGAGCGGGAGCCGGTTCCAATGAGCAGTTCTTC.

This clone has just a few counts. The chain combines TRBV5-6 with TRBJ2-7; D might be TRBD1 (6 bases). The germline V and J ends were trimmed by 2 bases and 4 bases, with 13 bases remaining between them. CDR1 is SGHDT, CDR2 YYEEEE, per germline. This CDR3 has 14 residues. CDR3: CASSFMAGEYEQYF. The CDR3 coding sequence is TGTGCCAGCAGCTTTATGGCAGGGGAGTACGAGCAGTACTTC. The whole variable domain, remainder taken from reference TRBV5-6 and TRBJ2-7, is DAGVTQSPTHLIKTRGQQVTLRCSPKSGHDTVSWYQQALGQGPQFIFQYYEEEERQRGNFPDRFSGHQFPNYSSELNVNALLLGDSALYLCASSFMAGEYEQYFGPGTRLTVT.

The CDR3, as DNA: TGTGCCAGCAGCTTATTTCGACAGACTGAAGAGACCCAGTACTTC. This sequence encodes CASSLFRQTEETQYF. The rearrangement uses TRBV5-6 and TRBJ2-5; the D gene is possibly TRBD1 (5 bases). Germline V gives CDR1 SGHDT, CDR2 YYEEEE. The V gene lost 2 bases and the J gene lost 3 bases, with 14 bases spanning the gap. CDR3 length equals 15 residues.

This clone showed up just a few times. CDR3 loop: CASTVGAAAQYTQYF. CDR3 bases: TGTGCCAGCACCGTGGGAGCAGCCGCACAGTATACGCAGTATTTT. This rearrangement joins TRBV6-1 to TRBJ2-3, with a tentative D call TRBD2 (5 bases). The CDR3 spans 15 residues. Germline lookup yields CDR1 MNHNS and CDR2 SASEGT. Trimming took 7 bases from V and 7 from J, leaving 21 bases between them.

This clone was found a few times. The chain employs TRBV2 and TRBJ2-1; tentative D call: TRBD2 (5 bases). The CDR3 is 13 residues long. Trimming took off 4 bases at V and 5 bases at J, with 9 bases between the two ends. The germline V gene encodes CDR1 SNHLY and CDR2 FYNNEI. CDR3 DNA sequence: TGTGCCAGCAGTGGTCTGACTAACAATGAGCAGTTCTTC. It codes for CASSGLTNNEQFF.

The DNA of the CDR3 is TGTGCCAGCTCATTACAGGGTGGACCTGGGGCCAACGTCCTGACTTTC. Amino acids: CASSLQGGPGANVLTF. The rearrangement links TRBV18 to TRBJ2-6; weak D call: TRBD1 (6 bases). Looked up from germline, CDR1 is KGHSH and CDR2 is LQKENI. The CDR3 has 16 amino acids. The V end lost 5 bases, the J end lost 2 bases, and 13 bases lay between the germline ends.